This T cell receptor beta chain was identified during a study of identical twins. TCRdb analysed the 5' RACE reads with MiXCR anew, one entry per CDR3 protein. The data show hundreds of thousands of distinct CDR3 sequences, 20% to 30% seen once. This clonotype was observed a handful of times. The antigen is undetermined. The germline CDR1 and CDR2 sequences are SNHLY and FYNNEI. V gave up 6 bases and J gave up 9 bases, with 9 bases separating them. CDR3 length: 11 residues. Findings and limits, study-wide: With abundant cord blood beta clonotypes, insertions were fewer; memory repertoires showed no such pattern.

These records were also assigned to another study, of T cells expressing NK-cell markers.

This TCR derives from a woman younger than 30 in good health. The rearrangement uses TRBV2 and TRBJ2-1, with D perhaps given as TRBD1 or TRBD2 (5 bases each). The material sequenced was CD4+ T cells sorted from blood. In DNA, the CDR3 is TGTGCCAGCAGGAGGGGTAGTGAGCAGTTCTTC. As protein: CASRRGSEQFF. The full variable domain, completed using reference TRBV2 and TRBJ2-1, is EPEVTQTPSHQVTQMGQEVILRCVPISNHLYFYWYRQILGQKVEFLVSFYNNEISEKSEIFDDQFSVERPDGSNFTLKIRSTKLEDSAMYFCASRRGSEQFFGPGTRLTVL.